Listed here are 20 T cell receptor beta chains from one sample, sequenced in a study of CXCR3-negative and CXCR3-positive naive CD8 T cells. General observations from the study: Naive cells positive for CXCR3 carried more hydrophobic TRB CDR3s than CXCR3-negative ones.

The antigens of these receptors remain unknown. Libraries of TRB cDNA were made by 5' RACE and carried UMIs. TCRdb reprocessed the 5' RACE reads, with one entry per CDR3 protein and no DNA. The sample table sets out some 120,000 distinct CDR3 sequences. Material: naive CXCR3+ CD8+ T cells from blood. Indicated subset: CD45RO-CCR7+CD27+CD95- naive CD8+ T cells expressing CXCR3 (TNR3+). These receptors all stem from a human donor in good health. Some clones in this sample may be carry-over from other donors' samples.

The chain has TRBV4-1 and TRBJ1-1. CDR1 is MGHRA, CDR2 YSYEKL, per germline. This CDR3 comprises 15 residues. The CDR3 sequence is CASSQVSAMNTEAFF.

The rearrangement links TRBV7-2 to TRBJ2-7; TCRdb calls TRBD2, which cannot be checked without DNA. Germline V gene sequence: CDR1 SGHTA, CDR2 FQGNSA. The CDR3 extends over 18 amino acids. CDR3 protein: CASSLAPSGGAISYEQYF. Supplemented by reference TRBV7-2 and TRBJ2-7, the full variable domain reads GAGVSQSPSNKVTEKGKDVELRCDPISGHTALYWYRQSLGQGLEFLIYFQGNSAPDKSGLPSDRFSAERTGGSVSTLTIQRTQQEDSAVYLCASSLAPSGGAISYEQYFGPGTRLTVT.

The chain combines TRBV20-1 with TRBJ2-2; TCRdb picks TRBD1, but there is no DNA to check that call. The germline V gene encodes CDR1 DFQATT and CDR2 SNEGSKA (reference sequence). CDR3 length: 19 amino acids. CDR3 in amino acids: CSARDSRGHLRTRAGELFF.

The chain uses TRBV5-6 and TRBJ2-6; absent DNA, TCRdb's TRBD2 call cannot be checked. Germline V CDR1 and CDR2: SGHDT, YYEEEE. This CDR3 has 18 residues. The CDR3 here is CASSLARGTRSGTNVLTF.

This chain joins TRBV12-3 or TRBV12-4 and TRBJ1-2; TCRdb's assignment of TRBD1 cannot be checked, as there is no DNA. This CDR3 spans 14 amino acids. CDR3 sequence: CASSMDRVPYGYTF.

The V and J genes are TRBV6-6 and TRBJ2-7; as DNA is missing, the TRBD1 call by TCRdb cannot be tested. The germline gives CDR1 MNHNY, CDR2 SVGAGI (reference sequence). The length of the CDR3 is 17 residues. Here the CDR3 reads CASSYAPPGTGEYEQYF.

This chain uses TRBV15 with TRBJ1-4; the D call from TCRdb, TRBD1, cannot be confirmed without DNA. The CDR3 consists of 17 residues. Germline CDR1 LNHNV, CDR2 YYDKDF (reference sequence). The CDR3: CATSRSTGDPTNEKLFF.

The chain is built from TRBV10-3 and TRBJ1-2. This CDR3 is built from 13 residues. The V gene's germline CDR1 is ENHRY and CDR2 SYGVKD. The CDR3 loop reads CAIRPEGPDGYTF.

CDR3 residues: CASRDPGVNTEAFF. V gene TRBV7-9 combines with J gene TRBJ1-1; the D gene TCRdb calls, TRBD1, cannot be checked with no DNA. The length of the CDR3 is 14 residues. Germline V gene lookup returns CDR1 SEHNR and CDR2 FQNEAQ (reference sequence).

V is TRBV28 and J is TRBJ1-1. This CDR3 spans 16 amino acids. The germline gives CDR1 MDHEN, CDR2 SYDVKM. CDR3 in amino acids: CASSPMGLSLNTEAFF.

The genes are TRBV14 and TRBJ2-7; the D gene TCRdb calls, TRBD2, cannot be checked with no DNA. Germline-derived CDR1 and CDR2 are SGHDN and FVKESK. This CDR3 has 17 residues. CDR3 protein: CASSQVGRGYRGYEQYF.

The chain combines TRBV11-2 with TRBJ1-1; absent DNA, TCRdb's TRBD1 call cannot be checked. This CDR3 is built from 14 residues. CDR1 and CDR2 (germline): SGHAT, FQNNGV. CDR3 region: CATTIGTGATEAFF.

The CDR3 region is CASSFITTNTGELFF. V is TRBV11-2 and J is TRBJ2-2. The CDR3 runs 15 residues. Per germline, CDR1 SGHAT and CDR2 FQNNGV.

CDR3 protein: CASSQSVLAGGSTDNEQFF. The J gene is TRBJ2-1, the V gene TRBV3-1; TCRdb lists TRBD2, though no DNA is available to test this call. CDR3 size: 19 residues. From germline, CDR1 is LGHDT and CDR2 YNNKEL (reference sequence).

The V gene is TRBV29-1, the J gene TRBJ2-3; TCRdb reports TRBD1, a call that lacks DNA to check it against. Germline V gives CDR1 SQVTM, CDR2 ANQGSEA. The CDR3 has 14 amino acids. This CDR3 reads CSVPRDRGPDTQYF.

The genes are TRBV29-1 and TRBJ2-7; the TCRdb D gene call, TRBD1, has no DNA to confirm it. Germline values: CDR1 SQVTM, CDR2 ANQGSEA. The CDR3 length is 13 residues. CDR3 amino acids: CSALRDGTYEQYF.

V is TRBV5-1 and J is TRBJ1-1; absent DNA, TCRdb's TRBD1 call cannot be checked. This CDR3 has 13 amino acids. Germline values: CDR1 SGHRS, CDR2 YFSETQ. CDR3 protein: CASSLWGGTEAFF.

This chain connects TRBV30 to TRBJ1-1. Germline assignment: CDR1 GTSNPN and CDR2 SVGIG (reference sequence). This CDR3 has 14 residues. The CDR3 protein is CAWSLTSGSTEAFF.

The CDR3 protein is CASSQVGGFSTDTQYF. The V gene is TRBV3-1, the J gene TRBJ2-3. This CDR3 is 16 amino acids long. Germline V lookup: CDR1 LGHDT, CDR2 YNNKEL (reference sequence).

V gene TRBV5-1 combines with J gene TRBJ2-7; TCRdb reports TRBD1, a call that lacks DNA to check it against. CDR1 and CDR2 from the germline V gene are SGHRS and YFSETQ. The CDR3 runs 14 residues. CDR3 sequence: CASSSGTAAYEQYF.